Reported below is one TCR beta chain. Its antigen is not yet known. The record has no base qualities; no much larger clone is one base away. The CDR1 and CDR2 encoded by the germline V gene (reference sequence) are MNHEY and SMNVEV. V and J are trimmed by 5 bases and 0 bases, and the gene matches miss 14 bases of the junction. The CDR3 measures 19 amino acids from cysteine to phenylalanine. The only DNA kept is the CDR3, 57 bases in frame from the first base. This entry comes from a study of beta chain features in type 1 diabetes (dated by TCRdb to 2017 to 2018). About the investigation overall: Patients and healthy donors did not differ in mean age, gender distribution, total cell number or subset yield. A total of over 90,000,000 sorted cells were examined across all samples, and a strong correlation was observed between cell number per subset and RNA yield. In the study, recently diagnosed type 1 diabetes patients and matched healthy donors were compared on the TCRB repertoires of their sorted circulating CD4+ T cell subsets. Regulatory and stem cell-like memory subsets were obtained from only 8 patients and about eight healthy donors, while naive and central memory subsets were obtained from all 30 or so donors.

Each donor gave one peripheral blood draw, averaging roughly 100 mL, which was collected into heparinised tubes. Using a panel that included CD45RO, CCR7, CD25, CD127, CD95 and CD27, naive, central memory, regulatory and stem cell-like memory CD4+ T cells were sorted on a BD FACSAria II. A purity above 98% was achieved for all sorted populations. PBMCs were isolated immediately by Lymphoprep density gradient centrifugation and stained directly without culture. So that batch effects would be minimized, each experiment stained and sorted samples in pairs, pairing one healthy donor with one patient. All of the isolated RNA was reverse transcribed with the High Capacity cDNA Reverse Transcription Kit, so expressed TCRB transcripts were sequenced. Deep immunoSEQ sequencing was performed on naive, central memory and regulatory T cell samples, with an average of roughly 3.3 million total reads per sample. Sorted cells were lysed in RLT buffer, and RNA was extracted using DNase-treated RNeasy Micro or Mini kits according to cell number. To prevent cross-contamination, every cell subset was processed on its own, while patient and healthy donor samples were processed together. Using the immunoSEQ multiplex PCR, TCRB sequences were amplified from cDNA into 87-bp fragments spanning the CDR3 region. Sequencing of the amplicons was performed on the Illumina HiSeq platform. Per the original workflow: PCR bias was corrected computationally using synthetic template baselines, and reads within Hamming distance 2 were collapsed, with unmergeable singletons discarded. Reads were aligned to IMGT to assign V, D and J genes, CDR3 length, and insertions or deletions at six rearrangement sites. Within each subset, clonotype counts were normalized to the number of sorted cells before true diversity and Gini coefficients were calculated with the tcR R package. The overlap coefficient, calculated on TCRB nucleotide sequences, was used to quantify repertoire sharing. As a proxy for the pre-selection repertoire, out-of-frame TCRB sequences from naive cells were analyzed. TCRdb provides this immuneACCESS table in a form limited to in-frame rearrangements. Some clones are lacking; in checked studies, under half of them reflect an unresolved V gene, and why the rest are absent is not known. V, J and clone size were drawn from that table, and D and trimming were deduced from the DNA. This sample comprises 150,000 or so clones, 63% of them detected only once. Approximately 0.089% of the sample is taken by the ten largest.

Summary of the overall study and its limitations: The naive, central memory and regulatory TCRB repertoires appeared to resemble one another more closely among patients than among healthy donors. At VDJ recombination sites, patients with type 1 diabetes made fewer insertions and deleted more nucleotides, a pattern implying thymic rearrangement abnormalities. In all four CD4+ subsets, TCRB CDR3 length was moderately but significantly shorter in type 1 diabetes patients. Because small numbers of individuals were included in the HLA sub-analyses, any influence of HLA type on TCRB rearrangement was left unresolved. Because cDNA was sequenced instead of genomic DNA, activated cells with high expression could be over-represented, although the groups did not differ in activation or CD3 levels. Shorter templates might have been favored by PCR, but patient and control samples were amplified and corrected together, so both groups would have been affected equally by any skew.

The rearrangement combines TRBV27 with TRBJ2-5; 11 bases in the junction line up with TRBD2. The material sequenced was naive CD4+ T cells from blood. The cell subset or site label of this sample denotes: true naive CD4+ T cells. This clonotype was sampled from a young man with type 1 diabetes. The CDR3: CASSLRITSGGSYQETQYF. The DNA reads TGTGCCAGCAGTCTACGGATCACTAGCGGGGGATCGTACCAAGAGACCCAGTACTTC.